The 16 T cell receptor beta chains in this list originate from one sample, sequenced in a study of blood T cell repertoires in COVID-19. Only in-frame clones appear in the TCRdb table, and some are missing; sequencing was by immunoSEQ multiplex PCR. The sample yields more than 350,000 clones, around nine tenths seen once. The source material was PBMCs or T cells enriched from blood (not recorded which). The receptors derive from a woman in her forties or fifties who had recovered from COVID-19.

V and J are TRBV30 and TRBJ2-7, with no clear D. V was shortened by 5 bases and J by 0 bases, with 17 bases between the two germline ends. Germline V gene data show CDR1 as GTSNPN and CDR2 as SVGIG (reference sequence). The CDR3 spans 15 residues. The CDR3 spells CAWLWPNLGSYEQYF. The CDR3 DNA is TGTGCCTGGCTCTGGCCAAACCTAGGCTCCTACGAGCAGTACTTC. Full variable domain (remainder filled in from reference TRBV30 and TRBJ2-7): SQTIHQWPATLVQPVGSPLSLECTVEGTSNPNLYWYRQAAGRGLQLLFYSVGIGQISSEVPQNLSASRPQDRQFILSSKKLLLSDSGFYLCAWLWPNLGSYEQYFGPGTRLTVT.

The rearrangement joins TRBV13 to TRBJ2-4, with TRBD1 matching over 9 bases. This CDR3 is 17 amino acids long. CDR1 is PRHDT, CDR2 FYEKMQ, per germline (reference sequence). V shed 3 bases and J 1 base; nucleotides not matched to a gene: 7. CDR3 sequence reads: CASSLAGTGKAKNIQYF. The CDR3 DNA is TGTGCCAGCAGCTTGGCCGGGACAGGGAAGGCCAAAAACATTCAGTACTTC.

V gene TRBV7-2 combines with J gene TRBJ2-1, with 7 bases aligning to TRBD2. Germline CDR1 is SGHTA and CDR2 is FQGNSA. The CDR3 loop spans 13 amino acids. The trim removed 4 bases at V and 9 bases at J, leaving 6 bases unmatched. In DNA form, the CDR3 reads TGTGCCAGCAGCTATGCGGGGGTTAGTGAGCAGTTCTTC. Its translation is CASSYAGVSEQFF.

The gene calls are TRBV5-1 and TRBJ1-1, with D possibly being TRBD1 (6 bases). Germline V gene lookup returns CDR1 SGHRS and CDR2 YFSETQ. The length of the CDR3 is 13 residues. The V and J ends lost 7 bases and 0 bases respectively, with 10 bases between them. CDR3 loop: CASVDSMNTEAFF. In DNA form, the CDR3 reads TGCGCCAGCGTGGACAGTATGAACACTGAAGCTTTCTTT.

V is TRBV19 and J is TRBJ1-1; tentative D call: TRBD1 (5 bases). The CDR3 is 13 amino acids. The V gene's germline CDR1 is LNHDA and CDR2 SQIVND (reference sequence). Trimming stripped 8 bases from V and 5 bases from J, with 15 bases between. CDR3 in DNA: TGTGCCAGTGACCAAAGGGGCGGTACTGAAGCTTTCTTT. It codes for CASDQRGGTEAFF.

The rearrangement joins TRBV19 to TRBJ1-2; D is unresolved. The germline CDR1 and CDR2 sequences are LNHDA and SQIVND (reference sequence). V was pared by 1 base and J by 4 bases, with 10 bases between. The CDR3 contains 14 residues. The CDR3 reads CASSIVRGGYGYTF. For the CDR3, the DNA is TGTGCCAGTAGTATAGTCCGGGGAGGCTATGGCTACACCTTC.

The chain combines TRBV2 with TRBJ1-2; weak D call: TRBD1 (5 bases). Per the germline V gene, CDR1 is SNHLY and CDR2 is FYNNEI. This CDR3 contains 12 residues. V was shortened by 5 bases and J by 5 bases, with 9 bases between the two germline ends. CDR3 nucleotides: TGTGCCAGCAGTACCCAGGGATATGGCTACACCTTC. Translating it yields CASSTQGYGYTF.

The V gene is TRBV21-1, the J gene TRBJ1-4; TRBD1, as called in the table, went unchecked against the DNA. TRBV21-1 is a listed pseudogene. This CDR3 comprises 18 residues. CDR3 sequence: CASSKERTKHATNEKLFF. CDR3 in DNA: TGTGCCAGCAGCAAAGAAAGGACAAAACATGCAACTAATGAAAAACTGTTTTTT.

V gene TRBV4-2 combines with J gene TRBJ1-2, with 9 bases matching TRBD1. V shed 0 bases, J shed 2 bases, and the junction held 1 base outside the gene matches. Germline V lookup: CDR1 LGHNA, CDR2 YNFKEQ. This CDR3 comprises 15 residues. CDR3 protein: CASSQEGTGNYGYTF. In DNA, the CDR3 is TGTGCCAGCAGCCAAGAGGGGACAGGGAACTATGGCTACACCTTC.

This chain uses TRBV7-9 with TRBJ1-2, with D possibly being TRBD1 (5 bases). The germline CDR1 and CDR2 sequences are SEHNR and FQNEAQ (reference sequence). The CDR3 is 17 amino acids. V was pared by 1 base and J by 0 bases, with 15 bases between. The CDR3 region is CASSLVGAGRANYGYTF. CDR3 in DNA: TGTGCCAGCAGCTTAGTCGGGGCAGGGAGGGCTAACTATGGCTACACCTTC.

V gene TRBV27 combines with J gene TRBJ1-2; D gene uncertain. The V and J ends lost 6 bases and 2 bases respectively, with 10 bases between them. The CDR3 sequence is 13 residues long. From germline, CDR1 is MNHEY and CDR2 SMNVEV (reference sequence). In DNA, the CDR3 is TGTGCCAGCAGGCGGACTAGCAACTATGGCTACACCTTC. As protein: CASRRTSNYGYTF.

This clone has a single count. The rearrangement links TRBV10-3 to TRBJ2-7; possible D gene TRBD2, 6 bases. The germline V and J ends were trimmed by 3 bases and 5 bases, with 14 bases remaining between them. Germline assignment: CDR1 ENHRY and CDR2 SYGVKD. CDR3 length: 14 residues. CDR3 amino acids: CAISDPGAGNEQYF. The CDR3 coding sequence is TGTGCCATCAGTGACCCCGGGGCGGGAAACGAGCAGTACTTC.

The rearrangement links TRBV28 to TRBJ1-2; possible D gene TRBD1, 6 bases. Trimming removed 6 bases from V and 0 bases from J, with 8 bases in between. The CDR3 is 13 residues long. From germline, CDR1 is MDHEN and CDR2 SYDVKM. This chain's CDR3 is CASRQGSNYGYTF. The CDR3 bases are TGTGCCAGCAGACAGGGTTCTAACTATGGCTACACCTTC.

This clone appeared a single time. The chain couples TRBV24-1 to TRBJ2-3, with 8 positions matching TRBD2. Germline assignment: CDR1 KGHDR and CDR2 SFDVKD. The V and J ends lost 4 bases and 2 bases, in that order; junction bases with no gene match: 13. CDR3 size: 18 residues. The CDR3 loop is CATSDGGGRGSLTDTQYF. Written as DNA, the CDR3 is TGTGCCACCAGTGACGGGGGGGGCAGGGGATCTCTCACAGATACGCAGTATTTT.

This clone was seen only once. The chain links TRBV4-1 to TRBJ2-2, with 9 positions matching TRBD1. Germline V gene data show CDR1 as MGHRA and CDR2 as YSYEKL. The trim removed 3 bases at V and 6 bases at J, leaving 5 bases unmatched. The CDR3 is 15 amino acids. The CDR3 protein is CASSQGQGRPGELFF. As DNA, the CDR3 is TGCGCCAGCAGCCAGGGACAGGGTAGACCCGGGGAGCTGTTTTTT.

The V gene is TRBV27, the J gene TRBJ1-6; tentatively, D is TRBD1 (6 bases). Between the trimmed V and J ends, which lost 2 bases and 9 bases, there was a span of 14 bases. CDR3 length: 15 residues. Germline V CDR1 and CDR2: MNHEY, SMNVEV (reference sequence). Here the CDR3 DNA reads TGTGCCAGCAGTTTAAGCCAGGGGCTAAGTTCACCCCTCCACTTT. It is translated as CASSLSQGLSSPLHF.